A single sample is the source of the 6 T cell receptor beta chains below, sequenced in a study of cytomegalovirus exposure and HLA in healthy donors. It was with 60 Vbeta and 13 Jbeta primers that the PCR ran. Clones were read by immunoSEQ multiplex PCR, and TCRdb kept only the in-frame ones, dropping some. Of 250,000 or so clones in the sample, around 90% were seen once. The sample consisted of PBMCs. The receptors derive from a girl aged 2-10 years in good health and CMV-seronegative.

This clone was seen a single time. V and J are TRBV30 and TRBJ1-6; D not certain. The germline V gene encodes CDR1 GTSNPN and CDR2 SVGIG (reference sequence). The V end lost 0 bases, the J end lost 6 bases, and 12 bases lay between the germline ends. CDR3 size: 15 residues. The CDR3 nucleotides read TGTGCCTGGAGTGTGGGCCTCTACTCTAATTCACCCCTCCACTTT. Its translation: CAWSVGLYSNSPLHF.

CDR3 sequence (DNA): TGTGCCAGCAGCTTGGGACAGGACTTGGATGGCTACACCTTC. Translated: CASSLGQDLDGYTF. The rearrangement links TRBV5-6 to TRBJ1-2; D may be TRBD1 (6 bases). The germline V and J ends were trimmed by 0 bases and 6 bases, with 12 bases remaining between them. This CDR3 spans 14 amino acids. Germline values: CDR1 SGHDT, CDR2 YYEEEE.

This chain uses TRBV7-8 with TRBJ1-2; 12 nucleotides line up with TRBD1. V was clipped by 5 bases and J by 3 bases; unmatched bases: 4. The CDR3 contains 15 residues. CDR1 and CDR2 (germline): SGHVS, FQNEAQ. Here the CDR3 DNA reads TGTGCCAGCAGCGTAGGGACAGGGGGCTACTATGGCTACACCTTC. It encodes CASSVGTGGYYGYTF. Variable domain in full (rest from reference TRBV7-8 and TRBJ1-2): GAGVSQSPRYKVAKRGQDVALRCDPISGHVSLFWYQQALGQGPEFLTYFQNEAQLDKSGLPSDRFFAERPEGSVSTLKIQRTQQEDSAVYLCASSVGTGGYYGYTFGSGTRLTVV.

This CDR3 is CASSSRLAGGSTDTQYF. The CDR3 region has the DNA TGTGCCAGCAGCTCCCGTCTAGCGGGGGGCAGCACAGATACGCAGTATTTT. V usage is TRBV7-2 and J usage is TRBJ2-3, with 11 bases lining up with TRBD2. The length of the CDR3 is 17 residues. Unmatched junction bases numbered 6, after V lost 4 bases and J lost 0 bases. The germline CDR1 and CDR2 sequences are SGHTA and FQGNSA. Full variable domain (missing parts from reference TRBV7-2 and TRBJ2-3): GAGVSQSPSNKVTEKGKDVELRCDPISGHTALYWYRQSLGQGLEFLIYFQGNSAPDKSGLPSDRFSAERTGGSVSTLTIQRTQQEDSAVYLCASSSRLAGGSTDTQYFGPGTRLTVL.

This sequence joins TRBV18 and TRBJ2-5; TRBD1 aligns across 12 bases. Germline CDR1 and CDR2: KGHSH and LQKENI. The junction had 3 bases not matched to a gene; V was cut back by 2 bases and J by 5 bases. CDR3 length equals 15 residues. CDR3 loop: CASSPGTGGEETQYF. CDR3 nucleotides: TGTGCCAGCTCACCAGGGACAGGGGGCGAGGAGACCCAGTACTTC.

This clone appeared a few times. This CDR3 is CASSRDTGELFF. CDR3 in DNA: TGTGCCAGCAGTCGGGACACCGGGGAGCTGTTTTTT. This chain joins TRBV6-1 and TRBJ2-2; D unresolved. The CDR3 is 12 amino acids. V gave up 5 bases and J gave up 3 bases, with 4 bases separating them. Germline lookup yields CDR1 MNHNS and CDR2 SASEGT.